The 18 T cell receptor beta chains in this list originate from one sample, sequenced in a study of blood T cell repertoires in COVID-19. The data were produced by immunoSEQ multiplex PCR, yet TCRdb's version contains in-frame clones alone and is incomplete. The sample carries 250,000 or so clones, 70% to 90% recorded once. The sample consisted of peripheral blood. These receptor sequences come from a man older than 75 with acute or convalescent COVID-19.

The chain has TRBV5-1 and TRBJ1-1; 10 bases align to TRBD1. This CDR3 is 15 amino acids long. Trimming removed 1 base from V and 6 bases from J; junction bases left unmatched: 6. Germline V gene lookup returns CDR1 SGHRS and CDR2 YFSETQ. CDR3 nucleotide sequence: TGCGCCAGCAGCTTGAGACAGGGGGCGAGCGCTGAAGCTTTCTTT. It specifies CASSLRQGASAEAFF.

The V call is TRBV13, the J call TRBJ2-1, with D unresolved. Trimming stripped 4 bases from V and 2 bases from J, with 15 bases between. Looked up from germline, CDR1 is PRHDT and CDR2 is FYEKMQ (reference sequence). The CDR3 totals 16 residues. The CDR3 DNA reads TGTGCCAGCAGCTCCCTCGAGGCTCGCGCCTACAATGAGCAGTTCTTC. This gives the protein CASSSLEARAYNEQFF.

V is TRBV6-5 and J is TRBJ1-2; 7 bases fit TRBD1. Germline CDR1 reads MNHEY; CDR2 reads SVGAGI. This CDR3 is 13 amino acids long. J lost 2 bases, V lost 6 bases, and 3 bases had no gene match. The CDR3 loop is CASSRTGNYGYTF. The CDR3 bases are TGTGCCAGCAGCCGGACAGGCAACTATGGCTACACCTTC.

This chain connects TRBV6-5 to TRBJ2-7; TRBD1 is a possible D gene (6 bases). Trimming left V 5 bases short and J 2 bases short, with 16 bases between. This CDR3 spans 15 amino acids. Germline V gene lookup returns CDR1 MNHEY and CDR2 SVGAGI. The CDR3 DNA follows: TGTGCCAGCAGTAACTTTCCGGGACAAACCTACGAGCAGTACTTC. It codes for CASSNFPGQTYEQYF.

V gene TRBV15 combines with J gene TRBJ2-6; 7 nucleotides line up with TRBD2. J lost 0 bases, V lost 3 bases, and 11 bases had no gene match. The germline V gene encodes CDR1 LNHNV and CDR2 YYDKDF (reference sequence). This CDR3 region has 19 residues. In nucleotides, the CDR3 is TGTGCCACCAGCAGTCTCTTTGCGGGCGGGAGCTCTGGGGCCAACGTCCTGACTTTC. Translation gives CATSSLFAGGSSGANVLTF.

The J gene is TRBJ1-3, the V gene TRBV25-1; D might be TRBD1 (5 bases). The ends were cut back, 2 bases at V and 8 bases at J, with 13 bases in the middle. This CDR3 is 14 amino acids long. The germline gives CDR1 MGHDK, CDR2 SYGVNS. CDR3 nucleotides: TGTGCCAGCAGTGAAATGGGACTATTGGACACCATATATTTT. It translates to CASSEMGLLDTIYF.

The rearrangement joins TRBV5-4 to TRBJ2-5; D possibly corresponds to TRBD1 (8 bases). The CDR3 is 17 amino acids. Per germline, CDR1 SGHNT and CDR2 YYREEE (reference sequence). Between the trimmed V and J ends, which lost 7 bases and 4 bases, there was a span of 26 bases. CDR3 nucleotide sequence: TGTGCCAGCCGAAGCTGGAGAGGACAGGGCGGGAGAGAGACCCAGTACTTC. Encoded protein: CASRSWRGQGGRETQYF.

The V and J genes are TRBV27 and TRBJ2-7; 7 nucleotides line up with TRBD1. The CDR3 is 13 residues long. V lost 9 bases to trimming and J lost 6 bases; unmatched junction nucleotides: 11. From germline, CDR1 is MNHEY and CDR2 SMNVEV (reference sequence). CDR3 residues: CASRDRSSSEQYF. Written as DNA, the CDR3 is TGTGCCAGTCGGGACAGAAGTTCGAGCGAGCAGTACTTC.

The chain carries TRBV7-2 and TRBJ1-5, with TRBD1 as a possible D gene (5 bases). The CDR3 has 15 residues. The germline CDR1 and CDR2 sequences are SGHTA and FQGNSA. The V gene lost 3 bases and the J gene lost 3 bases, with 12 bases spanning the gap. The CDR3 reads CASSLGQGVNQPQHF. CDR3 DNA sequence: TGTGCCAGCAGCTTGGGTCAGGGTGTCAATCAGCCCCAGCATTTT.

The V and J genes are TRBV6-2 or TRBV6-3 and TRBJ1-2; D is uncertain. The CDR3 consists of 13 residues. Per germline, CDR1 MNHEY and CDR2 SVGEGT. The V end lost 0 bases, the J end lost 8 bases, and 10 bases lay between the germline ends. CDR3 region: CASSYSAGGGYTF. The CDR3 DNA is TGTGCCAGCAGTTACTCTGCAGGTGGCGGCTACACCTTC.

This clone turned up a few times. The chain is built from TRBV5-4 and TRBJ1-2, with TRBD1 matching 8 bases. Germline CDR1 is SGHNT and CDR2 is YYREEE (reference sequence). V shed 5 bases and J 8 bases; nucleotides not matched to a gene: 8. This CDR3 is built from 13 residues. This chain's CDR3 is CASSYTGGQGYTF. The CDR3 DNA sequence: TGTGCCAGCAGTTATACAGGGGGGCAGGGCTACACCTTC.

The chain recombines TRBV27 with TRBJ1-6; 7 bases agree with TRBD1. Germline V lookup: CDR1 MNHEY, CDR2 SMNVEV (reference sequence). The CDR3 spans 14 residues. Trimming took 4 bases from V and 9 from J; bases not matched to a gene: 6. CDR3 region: CASSSDRASSPLHF. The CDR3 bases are TGTGCCAGCAGTTCAGACAGGGCCTCTTCACCCCTCCACTTT.

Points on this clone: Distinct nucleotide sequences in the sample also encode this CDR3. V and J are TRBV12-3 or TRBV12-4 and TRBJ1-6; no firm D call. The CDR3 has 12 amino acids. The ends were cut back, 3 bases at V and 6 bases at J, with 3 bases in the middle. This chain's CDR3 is CASSFRNSPLHF. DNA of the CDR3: TGTGCCAGCAGTTTCCGTAATTCACCCCTCCACTTT.

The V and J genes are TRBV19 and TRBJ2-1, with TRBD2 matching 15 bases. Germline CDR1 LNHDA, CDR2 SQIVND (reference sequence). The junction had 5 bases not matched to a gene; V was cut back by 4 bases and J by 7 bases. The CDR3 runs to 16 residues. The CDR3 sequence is CASSTQGLAGGNEQFF. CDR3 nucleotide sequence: TGTGCCAGTAGTACTCAAGGACTAGCGGGAGGGAATGAGCAGTTCTTC.

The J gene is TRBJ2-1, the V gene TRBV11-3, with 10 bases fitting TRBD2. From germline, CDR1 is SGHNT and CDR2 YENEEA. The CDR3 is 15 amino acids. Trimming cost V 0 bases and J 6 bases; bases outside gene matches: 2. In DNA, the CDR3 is TGTGCCAGCAGCTTAGATCCTAGCGGGAGCAATGAGCAGTTCTTC. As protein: CASSLDPSGSNEQFF.

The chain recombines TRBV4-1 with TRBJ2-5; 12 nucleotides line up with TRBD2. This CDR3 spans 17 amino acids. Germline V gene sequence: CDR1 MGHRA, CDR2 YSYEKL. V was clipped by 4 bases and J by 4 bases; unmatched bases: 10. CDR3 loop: CASSPKTSGSALETQYF. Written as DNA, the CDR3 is TGCGCCAGCAGCCCGAAGACTAGCGGGAGCGCTTTAGAGACCCAGTACTTC.

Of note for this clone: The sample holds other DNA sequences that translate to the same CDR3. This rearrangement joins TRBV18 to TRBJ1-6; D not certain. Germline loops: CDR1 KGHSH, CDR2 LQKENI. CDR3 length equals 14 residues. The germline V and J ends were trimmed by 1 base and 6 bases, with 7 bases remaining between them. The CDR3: CASSPQAGNSPLHF. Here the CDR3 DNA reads TGTGCCAGCTCACCACAAGCGGGTAATTCACCCCTCCACTTT.

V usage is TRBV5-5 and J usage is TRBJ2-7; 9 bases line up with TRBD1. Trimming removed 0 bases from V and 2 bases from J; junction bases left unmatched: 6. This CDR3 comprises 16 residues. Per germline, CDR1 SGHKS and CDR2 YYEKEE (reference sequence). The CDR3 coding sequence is TGTGCCAGCAGCTTGGACGTCGGGACAGGGACCTACGAGCAGTACTTC. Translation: CASSLDVGTGTYEQYF.